Listed here is a single TCR beta chain. The germline V gene encodes CDR1 SGHDT and CDR2 YYEEEE. The CDR3 has 15 amino acids. The germline V and J ends were trimmed by 1 base and 2 bases, with 11 bases remaining between them. These data belong to a study of sequential checkpoint blockade in melanoma. Overall study context: First-line arms were nivolumab then ipilimumab, or the reverse, randomized 1:1. Both treatment sequences were followed by maintenance nivolumab.

Treatment defined: randomized to nivolumab then ipilimumab (arm A) or the reverse (arm B). Assay used: immunoSEQ multiplex PCR; TCRdb lists only in-frame clones, some missing. The sample lists 15,000 to 20,000 clones, over 60% occurring once. Sequences were derived from CD8+ T cells sorted from blood (inferred from file names), sampled from a patient given nivolumab and ipilimumab in sequence. The receptor's source is a human donor with melanoma. The gene calls are TRBV5-6 and TRBJ2-3; TRBD2 is a possible D gene (5 bases). Here the CDR3 reads CASSLWRRHTDTQYF. As DNA, the CDR3 is TGTGCCAGCAGCTTGTGGAGGCGACACACAGATACGCAGTATTTT.